The 11 T cell receptor beta chains below all came from one sample that was sequenced in a study of cytomegalovirus exposure and HLA in healthy donors. 13 Jbeta primers and 60 Vbeta primers were used for the PCR. Sequenced by immunoSEQ multiplex PCR; TCRdb stores in-frame clones only, minus some. This sample has 85,000 to 90,000 clones; less than 80% occur once, and the top ten carry around 2.3%. Input material: PBMCs. All receptors derive from a man aged 30 to 45 in good health and CMV-seronegative.

The CDR3 loop is CASSQSTGQNYGYTF. The CDR3 nucleotides are TGTGCCAGCAGCCAATCGACAGGACAGAACTATGGCTACACCTTC. The chain joins TRBV4-2 to TRBJ1-2, with D maybe TRBD1 (6 bases). V dropped 2 bases and J dropped 2 bases, with 12 bases sitting between them. This CDR3 spans 15 amino acids. Germline V CDR1 and CDR2: LGHNA, YNFKEQ.

V and J are TRBV7-3 and TRBJ1-2, with a possible D match to TRBD1 (6 bases). The V end was cut by 0 bases, the J end by 6 bases, with 14 bases between. The CDR3 has 15 residues. Germline V gives CDR1 SGHTA, CDR2 FQGTGA. Here the CDR3 DNA reads TGTGCCAGCAGCTTAACTGTGGACAGAACGGATGGCTACACCTTC. Its protein product is CASSLTVDRTDGYTF.

This chain joins TRBV30 and TRBJ1-5, with no clear D. From germline, CDR1 is GTSNPN and CDR2 SVGIG (reference sequence). The V end was cut by 2 bases, the J end by 2 bases, with 16 bases between. CDR3 length: 16 amino acids. CDR3 residues: CAWSSSGGGGNQPQHF. The CDR3 DNA reads TGTGCCTGGAGTTCGTCGGGAGGCGGGGGCAATCAGCCCCAGCATTTT.

The gene calls are TRBV18 and TRBJ1-5; 10 bases agree with TRBD1. Germline CDR1 and CDR2: KGHSH and LQKENI. The CDR3 contains 16 residues. The trim removed 0 bases at V and 4 bases at J, leaving 3 bases unmatched. The CDR3: CASSPPWTGGNQPQHF. CDR3 coding DNA: TGTGCCAGCTCACCACCCTGGACAGGGGGGAATCAGCCCCAGCATTTT.

This clone was detected once. This chain uses TRBV30 with TRBJ1-5; the D gene is possibly TRBD1 (6 bases). This CDR3 comprises 15 residues. V lost 1 base, J lost 4 bases, and 14 bases lay in between. Germline V gene data show CDR1 as GTSNPN and CDR2 as SVGIG (reference sequence). This CDR3 is CAWSAIGTFNQPQHF. In DNA, the CDR3 is TGTGCCTGGAGTGCGATAGGGACATTTAATCAGCCCCAGCATTTT.

The rearrangement uses TRBV7-6 and TRBJ1-6; no reliable D call. Germline V gene lookup returns CDR1 SGHVS and CDR2 FNYEAQ. The CDR3 has 15 amino acids. Trimming took 1 base from V and 6 from J, leaving 10 bases between them. This CDR3 is CASSLGGSGNSPLHF. CDR3 coding DNA: TGTGCCAGCAGCTTAGGAGGGTCGGGTAATTCACCCCTCCACTTT.

The chain couples TRBV5-1 to TRBJ2-1, with 10 bases lining up with TRBD1. Trimming took 1 base from V and 7 from J; bases not matched to a gene: 5. The CDR3 has 15 residues. Germline V gives CDR1 SGHRS, CDR2 YFSETQ. The CDR3 loop reads CASSLPTDRGNEQFF. The CDR3 DNA is TGCGCCAGCAGCTTGCCAACGGACAGGGGGAATGAGCAGTTCTTC. Looking up the rest from reference TRBV5-1 and TRBJ2-1 gives the full variable domain: KAGVTQTPRYLIKTRGQQVTLSCSPISGHRSVSWYQQTPGQGLQFLFEYFSETQRNKGNFPGRFSGRQFSNSRSEMNVSTLELGDSALYLCASSLPTDRGNEQFFGPGTRLTVL.

The chain employs TRBV27 and TRBJ2-1, with 7 bases identical to TRBD2. J lost 10 bases, V lost 6 bases, and 18 bases had no gene match. The CDR3 loop spans 16 amino acids. Germline V lookup: CDR1 MNHEY, CDR2 SMNVEV (reference sequence). CDR3 in DNA: TGTGCCAGCAGCATACCCGGAGTTGCGGGAGCGGGGGAGCAGTTCTTC. Translation: CASSIPGVAGAGEQFF.

The chain is built from TRBV7-2 and TRBJ1-1; D gene uncertain. This CDR3 is 14 amino acids long. Trimming cost V 2 bases and J 8 bases, with 15 bases left between them. Germline V gene data show CDR1 as SGHTA and CDR2 as FQGNSA. CDR3 DNA: TGTGCCAGCAGCTTATCTGGCCAATTTACCGAAGCTTTCTTT. Protein product: CASSLSGQFTEAFF.

The chain couples TRBV30 to TRBJ2-1, with D unresolved. The CDR3 is 13 amino acids. Germline-derived CDR1 and CDR2 are GTSNPN and SVGIG (reference sequence). Trimming took off 4 bases at V and 1 base at J, with 8 bases between the two ends. Written as DNA, the CDR3 is TGTGCCTGGAATCCGTATTCCTACAATGAGCAGTTCTTC. It encodes CAWNPYSYNEQFF.

V and J are TRBV5-4 and TRBJ1-1; D might be TRBD1 (5 bases). Germline V gene sequence: CDR1 SGHNT, CDR2 YYREEE (reference sequence). This CDR3 is 12 amino acids long. The ends were cut back, 6 bases at V and 6 bases at J, with 12 bases in the middle. CDR3 DNA sequence: TGTGCCAGCATCTCCCAGGGCGCTGAAGCTTTCTTT. The encoded protein is CASISQGAEAFF.